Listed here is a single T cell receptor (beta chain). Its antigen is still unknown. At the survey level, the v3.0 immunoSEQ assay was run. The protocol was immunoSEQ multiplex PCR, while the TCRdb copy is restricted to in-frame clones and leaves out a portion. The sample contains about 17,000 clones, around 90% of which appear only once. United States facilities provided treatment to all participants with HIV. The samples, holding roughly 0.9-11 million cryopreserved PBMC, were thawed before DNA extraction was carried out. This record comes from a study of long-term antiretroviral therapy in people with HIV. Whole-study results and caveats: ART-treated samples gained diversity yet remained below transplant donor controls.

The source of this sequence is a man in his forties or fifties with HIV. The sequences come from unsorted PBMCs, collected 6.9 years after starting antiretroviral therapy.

The CDR3 loop is CASSSRVPNTEAFF. The CDR3 DNA is TGTGCCAGCAGCTCCAGGGTTCCGAACACTGAAGCTTTCTTT. This chain connects TRBV7-9 to TRBJ1-1, with D perhaps TRBD1 (5 bases). There are 14 residues in the CDR3. The germline gives CDR1 SEHNR, CDR2 FQNEAQ (reference sequence). V lost 4 bases, J lost 1 base, and 10 bases lay in between.